The 20 T cell receptor beta chains below come from one sample, sequenced in a study of shared clonotypes between healthy human individuals. Data came from immunoSEQ multiplex PCR; TCRdb stores just in-frame clones and leaves some out. In the table there are over 850,000 clones, approximately 80% of which are singletons. Sequencing used memory CD4+ T cells from PBMCs. Stated subset: CD45RA-negative fraction. These receptors all stem from a man aged 18 to 29 in good health. Some clones in this sample may be carry-over from other donors' samples.

This chain connects TRBV29-1 to TRBJ1-4; TRBD1 agrees at 9 bases. CDR3 length: 15 residues. The ends lost 4 bases at V and 3 bases at J; junction bases unmatched: 6. The germline V gene encodes CDR1 SQVTM and CDR2 ANQGSEA. This CDR3 is CSVARDRAANEKLFF. The CDR3 bases are TGCAGCGTTGCCCGGGACAGGGCGGCTAATGAAAAACTGTTTTTT.

This sequence joins TRBV7-2 and TRBJ1-5; TRBD1 matches at 12 bases. The trim removed 5 bases at V and 6 bases at J, leaving 5 bases unmatched. CDR1 is SGHTA and CDR2 is FQGNSA in the germline V gene. This CDR3 region has 15 residues. The CDR3 DNA sequence: TGTGCCAGCAGCCCGGGGACAGGGGGCGGTCAGCCCCAGCATTTT. Encoded protein: CASSPGTGGGQPQHF.

CDR3 loop: CASSKVTSGVTDTQYF. The CDR3 coding sequence is TGTGCCAGCAGCAAAGTCACTAGCGGAGTGACAGATACGCAGTATTTT. The chain combines TRBV21-1 with TRBJ2-3; TRBD2, the table's D call, was not compared with the DNA. TRBV21-1 is deemed a pseudogene. The CDR3 totals 16 residues.

J is TRBJ2-3 and V is TRBV5-1, with D possibly being TRBD1 or TRBD2 (6 bases each). Per germline, CDR1 SGHRS and CDR2 YFSETQ. Trimming pared 4 bases from V and 0 bases from J, leaving 12 bases between. The CDR3 has 15 residues. CDR3 in amino acids: CASSAGGRSTDTQYF. In DNA, the CDR3 is TGCGCCAGCAGCGCCGGGGGCAGGAGCACAGATACGCAGTATTTT.

This clone appeared once. V usage is TRBV7-8 and J usage is TRBJ1-5; TRBD1 agrees at 7 bases. The germline CDR1 and CDR2 sequences are SGHVS and FQNEAQ. The CDR3 loop spans 20 amino acids. The V segment lost 6 bases and the J segment 0 bases; nucleotides outside the gene matches: 20. The chain's CDR3 is CASSKTYRDSRANSNQPQHF. CDR3 nucleotide sequence: TGTGCCAGCAGTAAAACATATAGGGACAGCCGGGCTAATAGCAATCAGCCCCAGCATTTT.

There are many counts of this clone. The chain couples TRBV5-4 to TRBJ2-1, with D unresolved. Germline CDR1 and CDR2: SGHNT and YYREEE (reference sequence). Trimming took 1 base from V and 11 from J, leaving 10 bases between them. The CDR3 runs 12 residues. The CDR3 is CASSLWPEKQFF. In DNA, the CDR3 is TGTGCCAGCAGCTTGTGGCCGGAGAAGCAGTTCTTC.

In DNA form, the CDR3 reads TGTGCCAGCAGCGTTCTCGGGAACACCGGGGAGCTGTTTTTT. Protein: CASSVLGNTGELFF. This sequence joins TRBV5-6 and TRBJ2-2; D is unresolved. V was trimmed by 4 bases and J by 1 base, leaving 8 bases between them. CDR1 and CDR2 from the germline V gene are SGHDT and YYEEEE. The CDR3 sequence is 14 residues long.

This clone was found once. V gene TRBV28 combines with J gene TRBJ1-5, with unresolved D. The CDR3 has 16 residues. CDR1 is MDHEN and CDR2 is SYDVKM in the germline V gene. V was clipped by 3 bases and J by 1 base, with 13 bases between them. This CDR3 is CASSFRHSASNQPQHF. CDR3 in DNA: TGTGCCAGCAGTTTCCGGCACAGTGCCAGCAATCAGCCCCAGCATTTT.

The chain couples TRBV15 to TRBJ2-2; D gene unclear. The CDR3 has 14 amino acids. Looked up from germline, CDR1 is LNHNV and CDR2 is YYDKDF (reference sequence). V lost 9 bases and J 1 base, leaving 12 bases between the germline ends. The CDR3 sequence: CATTFGRNTGELFF. CDR3 sequence (DNA): TGTGCCACTACCTTTGGACGGAACACCGGGGAGCTGTTTTTT.

The rearrangement links TRBV2 to TRBJ2-6, with 9 bases matching TRBD1. V shed 8 bases and J 1 base; nucleotides not matched to a gene: 3. Germline V gives CDR1 SNHLY, CDR2 FYNNEI. The CDR3 runs 15 residues. CDR3 loop: CASGTGKSGANVLTF. The CDR3 nucleotides are TGTGCCAGCGGGACAGGGAAGTCTGGGGCCAACGTCCTGACTTTC.

V gene TRBV5-1 combines with J gene TRBJ2-3; TRBD1 aligns across 10 bases. The CDR3 sequence is 19 residues long. The trim removed 3 bases at V and 3 bases at J, leaving 16 bases unmatched. CDR1 and CDR2 (germline): SGHRS, YFSETQ. The CDR3 DNA sequence: TGCGCCAGCAGCTCTTCCGTAGGACAGGGGGTGATTGCGACAGATACGCAGTATTTT. It is translated as CASSSSVGQGVIATDTQYF.

J is TRBJ1-2 and V is TRBV9; TRBD1 matches at 7 bases. The CDR3 consists of 16 residues. Looked up from germline, CDR1 is SGDLS and CDR2 is YYNGEE. V trimming: 2 bases; J trimming: 4 bases; junction bases outside the gene matches: 11. The CDR3 bases are TGTGCCAGCAGCGTGAGACAGGGTAGTTTAGGCTATGGCTACACCTTC. Translation: CASSVRQGSLGYGYTF.

The rearrangement uses TRBV2 and TRBJ1-2, with a weak D call TRBD1 (5 bases). The ends were cut back, 6 bases at V and 4 bases at J, with 15 bases in the middle. Germline CDR1 reads SNHLY; CDR2 reads FYNNEI. There are 14 residues in the CDR3. The CDR3 is CASRGAGMAYGYTF. CDR3 nucleotides: TGTGCCAGCAGAGGGGCGGGAATGGCCTATGGCTACACCTTC.

This clone was counted a single time. This chain connects TRBV4-2 to TRBJ1-2, with 7 bases matching TRBD1. Germline V gene sequence: CDR1 LGHNA, CDR2 YNFKEQ. The CDR3 runs 13 residues. V trimming: 4 bases; J trimming: 8 bases; junction bases outside the gene matches: 7. Written as DNA, the CDR3 is TGTGCCAGCAGCCGCGAGGGGGCGGGAGGCTACACCTTC. This sequence encodes CASSREGAGGYTF.

The CDR3 here is CASSQDLRGNTEAFF. Here the CDR3 DNA reads TGTGCCAGCAGCCAAGATCTTCGGGGGAACACTGAAGCTTTCTTT. The V gene is TRBV4-2, the J gene TRBJ1-1; D unresolved. V shed 0 bases and J shed 1 base, with 9 bases lying between them. Per germline, CDR1 LGHNA and CDR2 YNFKEQ. The CDR3 extends over 15 amino acids.

The chain uses TRBV27 and TRBJ2-3, with D perhaps given as TRBD1 or TRBD2 (6 bases each). CDR1 is MNHEY and CDR2 is SMNVEV in the germline V gene (reference sequence). V was clipped by 2 bases and J by 4 bases, with 16 bases between them. The CDR3 covers 16 residues. The CDR3 protein is CASSLPRGGRPDTQYF. CDR3 DNA sequence: TGTGCCAGCAGTTTACCCCGTGGGGGGCGACCAGATACGCAGTATTTT.

The chain uses TRBV18 and TRBJ2-1; possibly TRBD1 for D (7 bases). Deletions cut 3 bases from V and 5 bases from J, with 17 bases between. Per the germline V gene, CDR1 is KGHSH and CDR2 is LQKENI. The CDR3 contains 16 residues. In DNA form, the CDR3 reads TGTGCCAGCTCACCGGTGCCAGGGGGGCAAGACAATGAGCAGTTCTTC. Protein sequence: CASSPVPGGQDNEQFF.

The chain combines TRBV7-8 with TRBJ2-7; TRBD2 agrees at 11 bases. The V and J ends lost 5 bases and 6 bases, in that order; junction bases with no gene match: 9. Germline V gene data show CDR1 as SGHVS and CDR2 as FQNEAQ. The length of the CDR3 is 15 residues. Here the CDR3 reads CASSQQLAGVPEQYF. As DNA, the CDR3 is TGTGCCAGCAGCCAGCAACTAGCGGGAGTCCCCGAGCAGTACTTC.

The chain links TRBV28 to TRBJ1-2; TRBD1 might be the D (5 bases). This CDR3 has 17 residues. Trimming took 7 bases from V and 1 from J, leaving 22 bases between them. CDR1 is MDHEN and CDR2 is SYDVKM in the germline V gene. CDR3 coding DNA: TGTGCCAGCACAAGGATGGCGGCACAGGCCGGTAACTATGGCTACACCTTC. Amino acid sequence: CASTRMAAQAGNYGYTF.

Regarding this clone: The CDR3 end shows no conserved phenylalanine or tryptophan, and so a read error is likely. The gene calls are TRBV5-1 and TRBJ2-7; tentative D call: TRBD2 (5 bases). CDR1 and CDR2 from the germline V gene are SGHRS and YFSETQ. V gave up 5 bases and J gave up 5 bases, with 17 bases separating them. CDR3 length: 14 amino acids. The CDR3 loop reads CASRRSGSTDEQYL. In DNA, the CDR3 is TGCGCCAGCAGACGGTCGGGAAGTACCGACGAGCAGTACCTC.